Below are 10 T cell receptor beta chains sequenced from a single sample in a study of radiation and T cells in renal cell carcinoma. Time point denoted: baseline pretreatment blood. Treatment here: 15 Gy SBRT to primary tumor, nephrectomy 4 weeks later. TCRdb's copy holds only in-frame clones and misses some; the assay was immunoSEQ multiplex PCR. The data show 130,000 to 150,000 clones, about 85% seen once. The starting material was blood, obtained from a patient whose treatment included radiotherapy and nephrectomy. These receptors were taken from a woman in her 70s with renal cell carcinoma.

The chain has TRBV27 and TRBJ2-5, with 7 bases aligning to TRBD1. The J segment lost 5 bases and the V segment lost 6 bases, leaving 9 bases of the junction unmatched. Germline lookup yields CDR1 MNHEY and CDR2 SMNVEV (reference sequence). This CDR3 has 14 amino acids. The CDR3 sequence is CASRGQTGLETQYF. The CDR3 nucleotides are TGTGCCAGCAGAGGACAGACAGGGTTGGAGACCCAGTACTTC.

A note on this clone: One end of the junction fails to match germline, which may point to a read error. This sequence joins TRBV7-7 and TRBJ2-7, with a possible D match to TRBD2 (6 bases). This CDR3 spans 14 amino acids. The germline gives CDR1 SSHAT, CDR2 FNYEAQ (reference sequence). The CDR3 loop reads CASSLAAGDYEQYF. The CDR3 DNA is TGTGCTAGCAGCTTAGCGGCCGGGGACTACGAGCAGTACTTC.

DNA for the CDR3: TGTGCCAGTAGTATTCAGGACAGGGAACAGTACTTC. Translated: CASSIQDREQYF. The V call is TRBV19, the J call TRBJ2-7; 8 bases fit TRBD1. V dropped 3 bases and J dropped 10; count of bases not matched to a gene: 5. The germline gives CDR1 LNHDA, CDR2 SQIVND (reference sequence). The CDR3 contains 12 residues.

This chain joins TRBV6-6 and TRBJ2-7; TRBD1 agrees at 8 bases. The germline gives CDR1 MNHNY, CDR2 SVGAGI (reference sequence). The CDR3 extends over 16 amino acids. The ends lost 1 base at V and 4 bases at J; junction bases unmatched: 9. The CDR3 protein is CASSYFDPRQGYEQYF. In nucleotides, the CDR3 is TGTGCCAGCAGTTACTTCGATCCTCGACAGGGGTACGAGCAGTACTTC.

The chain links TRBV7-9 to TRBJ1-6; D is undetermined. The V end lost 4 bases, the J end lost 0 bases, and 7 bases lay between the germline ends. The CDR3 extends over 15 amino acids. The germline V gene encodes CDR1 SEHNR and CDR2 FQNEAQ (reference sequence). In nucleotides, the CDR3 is TGTGCCAGCAGCTCGGATCTCTCCTATAATTCACCCCTCCACTTT. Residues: CASSSDLSYNSPLHF.

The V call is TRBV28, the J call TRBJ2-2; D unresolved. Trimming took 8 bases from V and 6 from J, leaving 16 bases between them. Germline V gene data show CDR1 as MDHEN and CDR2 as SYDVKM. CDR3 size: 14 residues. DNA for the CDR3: TGTGCCAGCGGTAGGTCCCTGTCGGCCGGGGAGCTGTTTTTT. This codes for CASGRSLSAGELFF.

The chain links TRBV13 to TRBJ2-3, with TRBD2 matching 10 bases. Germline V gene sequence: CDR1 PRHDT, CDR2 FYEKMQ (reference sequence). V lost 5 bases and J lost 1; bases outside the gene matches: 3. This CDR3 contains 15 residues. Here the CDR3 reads CASSATSGGTDTQYF. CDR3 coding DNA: TGTGCCAGCAGCGCCACTAGCGGGGGCACAGATACGCAGTATTTT. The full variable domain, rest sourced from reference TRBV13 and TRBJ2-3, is AAGVIQSPRHLIKEKRETATLKCYPIPRHDTVYWYQQGPGQDPQFLISFYEKMQSDKGSIPDRFSAQQFSDYHSELNMSSLELGDSALYFCASSATSGGTDTQYFGPGTRLTVL.

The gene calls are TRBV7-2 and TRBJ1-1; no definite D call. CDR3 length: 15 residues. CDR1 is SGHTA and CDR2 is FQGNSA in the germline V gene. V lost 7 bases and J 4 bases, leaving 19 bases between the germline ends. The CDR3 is CASTPVGSMGTEAFF. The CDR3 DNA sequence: TGTGCCAGCACCCCGGTTGGGAGTATGGGCACTGAAGCTTTCTTT.

This CDR3 reads CASSYPGTGGDEQYF. The CDR3 DNA follows: TGTGCCAGCAGCTACCCCGGGACAGGGGGCGACGAGCAGTACTTC. This sequence joins TRBV7-2 and TRBJ2-7, with TRBD1 matching over 12 bases. After removal of 4 bases from V and 5 bases from J, the junction contained 6 bases not matched to a gene. Germline V gene data show CDR1 as SGHTA and CDR2 as FQGNSA. CDR3 length equals 15 residues.

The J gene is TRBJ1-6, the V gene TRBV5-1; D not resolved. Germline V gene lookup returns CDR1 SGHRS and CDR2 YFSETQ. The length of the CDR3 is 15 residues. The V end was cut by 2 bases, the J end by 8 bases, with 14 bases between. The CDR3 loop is CASSLTGSTDSPLHF. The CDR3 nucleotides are TGCGCCAGCAGCTTAACCGGGTCGACGGATTCACCCCTCCACTTT.